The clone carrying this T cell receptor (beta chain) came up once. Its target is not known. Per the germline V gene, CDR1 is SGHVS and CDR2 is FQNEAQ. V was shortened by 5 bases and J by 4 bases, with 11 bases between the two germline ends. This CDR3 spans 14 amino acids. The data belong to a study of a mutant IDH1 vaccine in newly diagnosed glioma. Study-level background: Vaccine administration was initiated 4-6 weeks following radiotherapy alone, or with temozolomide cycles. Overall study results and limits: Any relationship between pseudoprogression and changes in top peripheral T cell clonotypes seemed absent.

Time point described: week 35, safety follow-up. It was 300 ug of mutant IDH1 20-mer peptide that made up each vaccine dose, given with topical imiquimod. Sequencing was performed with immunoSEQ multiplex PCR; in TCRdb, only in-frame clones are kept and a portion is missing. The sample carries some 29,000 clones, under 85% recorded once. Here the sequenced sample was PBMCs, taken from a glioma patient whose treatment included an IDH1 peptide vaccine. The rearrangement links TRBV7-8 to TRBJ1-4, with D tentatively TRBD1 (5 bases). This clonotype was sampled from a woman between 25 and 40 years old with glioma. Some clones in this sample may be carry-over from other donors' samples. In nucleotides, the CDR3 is TGTGCCAGCAGCCCGGGACTAATTAATGAAAAACTGTTTTTT. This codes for CASSPGLINEKLFF.